The 20 T cell receptor beta chains listed next were all sequenced from one sample in a study of T-cell memory formation after mild COVID-19. TCRdb ran MiXCR on the 5' RACE reads and lists one entry per CDR3 protein. This sample has around 470,000 distinct CDR3 sequences, with roughly 20% found just once. The sample consisted of PBMCs or a T cell subset sorted from them (not recorded which). The receptor set was obtained from an adult woman who had mild COVID-19 (a few samples of this study predate the infection). Cell type and time point are not known.

This clonotype was counted only a few times. The chain couples TRBV11-2 to TRBJ2-1; TRBD2 might be the D (6 bases). CDR1 is SGHAT and CDR2 is FQNNGV in the germline V gene. The V gene lost 6 bases and the J gene lost 4 bases, with 16 bases spanning the gap. This CDR3 is built from 15 residues. The DNA for the CDR3 is TGTGCCAGCAGTTACTTTGGGGGGACTTACAATGAGCAGTTCTTC. Translating gives CASSYFGGTYNEQFF.

J is TRBJ1-5 and V is TRBV15; tentative D call: TRBD1 (6 bases). The CDR3 totals 18 residues. Germline lookup yields CDR1 LNHNV and CDR2 YYDKDF (reference sequence). Deletions cut 0 bases from V and 6 bases from J, with 21 bases between. The CDR3 reads CATSREGKNRDVGQPQHF. The CDR3 DNA reads as TGTGCCACCAGCAGAGAGGGGAAAAACAGGGACGTCGGTCAGCCCCAGCATTTT.

The chain has TRBV11-2 and TRBJ2-5; 7 bases are a match to TRBD2. V gave up 5 bases and J gave up 3 bases; unmatched junction bases: 18. CDR1 and CDR2 (germline): SGHAT, FQNNGV. The CDR3 contains 18 residues. The chain's CDR3 is CASSHGGVLALLKETQYF. Here the CDR3 DNA reads TGTGCCAGCAGCCATGGGGGAGTACTAGCGCTGTTAAAAGAGACCCAGTACTTC.

The chain carries TRBV7-8 and TRBJ2-7; weak D call: TRBD1 (5 bases). The CDR3 runs 12 residues. Germline CDR1 and CDR2: SGHVS and FQNEAQ. V gave up 1 base and J gave up 11 bases, with 12 bases separating them. The DNA of the CDR3 is TGTGCCAGCAGCTTAGGCGAGGCAGGGAAGTACTTC. Protein sequence: CASSLGEAGKYF.

This clonotype has just a few counts. The rearrangement links TRBV20-1 to TRBJ2-2; TRBD1 matches at 7 bases. The length of the CDR3 is 14 residues. V was pared by 5 bases and J by 6 bases, with 9 bases of the junction left unmatched. Germline V gene data show CDR1 as DFQATT and CDR2 as SNEGSKA (reference sequence). CDR3 protein: CSAGVSRGSGELFF. DNA of the CDR3: TGCAGTGCTGGGGTCTCCAGGGGGTCCGGGGAGCTGTTTTTT.

In its sample, this clonotype was seen a few times. The rearrangement uses TRBV20-1 and TRBJ2-1; possible D gene TRBD2, 5 bases. The CDR3 sequence is 14 residues long. The ends were cut back, 2 bases at V and 5 bases at J, with 13 bases in the middle. Germline V CDR1 and CDR2: DFQATT, SNEGSKA (reference sequence). The CDR3 spells CSARILDFDNEQFF. CDR3 nucleotides: TGCAGTGCTAGAATATTGGACTTTGACAATGAGCAGTTCTTC.

The rearrangement joins TRBV20-1 to TRBJ2-7, with D possibly being TRBD1 or TRBD2 (5 bases each). Germline V gene sequence: CDR1 DFQATT, CDR2 SNEGSKA (reference sequence). This CDR3 is 13 amino acids long. The CDR3 spells CSGGQGKSYEQYF. CDR3 bases: TGCAGCGGCGGGCAGGGAAAGTCCTACGAGCAGTACTTC.

In its sample, this clonotype was seen many times. V gene TRBV3-1 combines with J gene TRBJ2-5; perhaps TRBD2 as D (7 bases). CDR1 is LGHDT, CDR2 YNNKEL, per germline (reference sequence). Trimming stripped 5 bases from V and 5 bases from J, with 21 bases between. The length of the CDR3 is 16 residues. The CDR3 DNA follows: TGTGCCAGCAGCTTCCGGGGGGCCAGGTCCGGGGAGACCCAGTACTTC. Translation gives CASSFRGARSGETQYF.

In DNA form, the CDR3 reads TGTGCCAGCACCAAACCCACGGGACCCCAAGAGACCCAGTACTTC. Translated: CASTKPTGPQETQYF. The gene calls are TRBV6-1 and TRBJ2-5; possibly TRBD1 or TRBD2 for D (5 bases each). CDR1 and CDR2 (germline): MNHNS, SASEGT. The CDR3 spans 15 residues. V shed 7 bases and J shed 1 base, with 16 bases lying between them.

Here the CDR3 DNA reads TGTGCCAGCAGCCCGGGGTCCAGGAGGACTTTAGGTGGGAATGAGCAGTTCTTC. It specifies CASSPGSRRTLGGNEQFF. V usage is TRBV7-9 and J usage is TRBJ2-1; perhaps TRBD2 as D (5 bases). Trimming pared 5 bases from V and 7 bases from J, leaving 27 bases between. This CDR3 spans 18 amino acids. CDR1 and CDR2 (germline): SEHNR, FQNEAQ (reference sequence).

The V gene is TRBV19, the J gene TRBJ1-5; 8 nucleotides line up with TRBD1. Germline V gene lookup returns CDR1 LNHDA and CDR2 SQIVND (reference sequence). J was trimmed by 7 bases and V by 4 bases; bases with no gene match: 6. The CDR3 extends over 14 amino acids. The CDR3 loop reads CASSTDRVEQPQHF. The CDR3 nucleotides are TGTGCCAGTAGTACGGACAGGGTAGAGCAGCCCCAGCATTTT.

This clonotype occurred a few times. The CDR3 nucleotides read TGTGCCAGCAGCTTGGTAGTCCAGCCTGAATCCCTCCACTTT. Encoded protein: CASSLVVQPESLHF. The rearrangement links TRBV7-9 to TRBJ1-6; D uncertain. CDR1 SEHNR and CDR2 FQNEAQ come from the germline V gene (reference sequence). The germline V and J ends were trimmed by 3 bases and 14 bases, with 17 bases remaining between them. This CDR3 is 14 amino acids long. Together with reference TRBV7-9 and TRBJ1-6, the CDR3 gives the full variable domain: DTGVSQNPRHKITKRGQNVTFRCDPISEHNRLYWYRQTLGQGPEFLTYFQNEAQLEKSRLLSDRFSAERPKGSFSTLEIQRTEQGDSAMYLCASSLVVQPESLHFGNGTRLTVT.

This chain connects TRBV19 to TRBJ1-1; D unclear. Germline CDR1 reads LNHDA; CDR2 reads SQIVND (reference sequence). This CDR3 is 14 amino acids long. V lost 1 base and J 1 base, leaving 7 bases between the germline ends. CDR3 residues: CASSIGRENTEAFF. CDR3 DNA: TGTGCCAGTAGTATAGGCAGAGAGAACACTGAAGCTTTCTTT.

In this sample, this clonotype turned up once. The V and J genes are TRBV4-1 and TRBJ1-2; D unclear. Germline V gene sequence: CDR1 MGHRA, CDR2 YSYEKL. The CDR3 has 15 residues. Deletions cut 0 bases from V and 0 bases from J, with 8 bases between. The CDR3 DNA reads TGCGCCAGCAGCCAAGATTCAGGTTCTAACTATGGCTACACCTTC. Protein sequence: CASSQDSGSNYGYTF.

The chain recombines TRBV9 with TRBJ1-5; the D gene is possibly TRBD1 (5 bases). The germline gives CDR1 SGDLS, CDR2 YYNGEE. V was trimmed by 0 bases and J by 0 bases, leaving 25 bases between them. This CDR3 contains 21 residues. CDR3 DNA: TGTGCCAGCAGCGTAGATCCCGCGTGGGAGGGTAGGGGTTTTAGCAATCAGCCCCAGCATTTT. Its protein is CASSVDPAWEGRGFSNQPQHF.

The genes are TRBV20-1 and TRBJ1-2, with a possible D match to TRBD1 (6 bases). Trimming shortened V by 3 bases and J by 0 bases, and 8 bases separated the two germline ends. The CDR3 has 13 amino acids. Germline lookup yields CDR1 DFQATT and CDR2 SNEGSKA (reference sequence). The CDR3 region has the DNA TGCAGTGCTAGGACAGGAACTAACTATGGCTACACCTTC. It yields the protein CSARTGTNYGYTF.

A few counts support this clonotype. This chain joins TRBV5-1 and TRBJ1-2; D ambiguous. V lost 4 bases and J 2 bases, leaving 12 bases between the germline ends. The CDR3 runs 14 residues. In germline, CDR1 is SGHRS, CDR2 YFSETQ. The CDR3 protein is CASSDTEANYGYTF. The CDR3, as DNA: TGCGCCAGCAGCGACACAGAAGCCAACTATGGCTACACCTTC.

The chain recombines TRBV24-1 with TRBJ2-2; D unclear. CDR3 length: 13 amino acids. Germline CDR1 and CDR2: KGHDR and SFDVKD. The V end was cut by 4 bases, the J end by 4 bases, with 6 bases between. CDR3 region: CATSERSTGELFF. DNA of the CDR3: TGTGCCACCAGTGAAAGGTCCACCGGGGAGCTGTTTTTT.

This clonotype occurred a few times. The chain combines TRBV6-5 with TRBJ1-4; 7 nucleotides match TRBD1. Germline V gene lookup returns CDR1 MNHEY and CDR2 SVGAGI. V trimming: 8 bases; J trimming: 8 bases; junction bases outside the gene matches: 5. CDR3 size: 12 residues. In nucleotides, the CDR3 is TGTGCCAGCGGCCAGGGGGACGAAAAACTGTTTTTT. Amino acids: CASGQGDEKLFF.

This clonotype was detected only a few times. This rearrangement joins TRBV18 to TRBJ1-5; D not certain. The length of the CDR3 is 18 residues. Germline CDR1 KGHSH, CDR2 LQKENI. The ends were cut back, 0 bases at V and 1 base at J, with 16 bases in the middle. CDR3 nucleotide sequence: TGTGCCAGCTCACCACCGGCTACGGGGAAGAGGAGCAATCAGCCCCAGCATTTT. It is translated as CASSPPATGKRSNQPQHF.